This T cell receptor beta chain stems from a study of T cells in Graves' hyperthyroidism and ophthalmopathy. Overall study results and limits: The model predicted ophthalmopathy a median 6.5 months before onset. Using 13 V-J features, a model discriminated ophthalmopathy from stable hyperthyroidism. The blood repertoire included most of the expanded thyroid clonotypes above 0.001.

The CDR3 is 12 residues long. Trimming shortened V by 5 bases and J by 5 bases, and 10 bases separated the two germline ends. This clonotype was observed at least ten times. Its antigen remains unknown. Amplification targeted TCR beta CDR3 regions from RNA transcripts. Primed by the HTBI set, a first-round RT-PCR was run on the TCR CDR3. TCRdb ran MiXCR on the multiplex PCR reads and lists one entry per CDR3 protein. The sample holds under 350,000 distinct CDR3 sequences, approximately 12% seen once. PBMCs stemmed from over 7.5 ml fresh peripheral blood. The source material was blood. This clonotype originated in a woman aged 25-40 years with Graves' hyperthyroidism that later progressed to Graves' ophthalmopathy. This sequence joins TRBV12-3 or TRBV12-4 and TRBJ2-7, with TRBD1 as a possible D gene (6 bases). The CDR3 sequence is CASSPGHHEQYF. CDR3 DNA sequence: TGTGCCAGCAGTCCGGGACACCACGAGCAGTACTTC.